These T cell receptor beta chains were read from a single sample in a study of T cell changes during pregnancy in multiple sclerosis. Profiling relied on immunoSEQ multiplex PCR, and the TCRdb table lists in-frame clones only, not all of them. The data contain roughly 40,000 clones, about 90% of them singletons. This material consisted of CD4+ T cells from peripheral blood mononuclear cells, taken before pregnancy. These receptors were collected from a female donor with multiple sclerosis, enrolled in a pregnancy study. CDR3s include the opening cysteine and the closing phenylalanine or tryptophan. The order of the fields is V gene, CDR3 protein.

V gene: TRBV18; CDR3 protein: CASSPSRDEQYF
V gene: TRBV6-5; CDR3 protein: CATHFERNYGYTF
V gene: TRBV7-8; CDR3 protein: CASSLDANEQFF
V gene: TRBV6-5; CDR3 protein: CASSPPSGASYEQYF
V gene: TRBV9; CDR3 protein: CASSVGPRGSTDTQYF
V gene: TRBV30; CDR3 protein: CAWSGGGGYTEAFF
V gene: TRBV29-1; CDR3 protein: CSVRNQGFYEQYF
V gene: TRBV7-2; CDR3 protein: CASSPRAGDYEQYF
V gene: TRBV18; CDR3 protein: CASEGGANSYEQYF
V gene: TRBV6-4; CDR3 protein: CASRGSGGGNIQYF
V gene: TRBV5-4; CDR3 protein: CASSWGRADTEAFF
V gene: TRBV4-3; CDR3 protein: CASSQGLQGNYGYTF
V gene: TRBV5-1; CDR3 protein: CASSLGGGDEKLFF
V gene: TRBV9; CDR3 protein: CASSVGDRGTHKLFF
V gene: TRBV19; CDR3 protein: CASTLSAGTEAFF
V gene: TRBV7-9; CDR3 protein: CASSLVSVTEAFF
V gene: TRBV30; CDR3 protein: CAWSRGLAGTDTQYF
V gene: TRBV5-5; CDR3 protein: CASSSSGNYGYTF
V gene: TRBV5-6; CDR3 protein: CASSRITSKQETQYF
V gene: TRBV4-3; CDR3 protein: CASSQEVRQGGSGSKLFF
V gene: TRBV15; CDR3 protein: CATSRGPGQRNQPQHF
V gene: TRBV19; CDR3 protein: CASSMTRLLSNQPQHF
V gene: TRBV5-6; CDR3 protein: CASSPRDRVNEKLFF
V gene: TRBV7-9; CDR3 protein: CASSSRDSLGAFF
V gene: TRBV6-5; CDR3 protein: CASSRQGAGYTF
V gene: TRBV11-2; CDR3 protein: CASSPGVASPLHF
V gene: TRBV27; CDR3 protein: CASSWSSRGNTEAFF
V gene: TRBV5-1; CDR3 protein: CASRGTETNEKLFF
V gene: TRBV30; CDR3 protein: CAWSEGGFYGYTF
V gene: TRBV10-3; CDR3 protein: CAISESRGNYGYTF
V gene: TRBV7-2; CDR3 protein: CASSLSRNEQFF
V gene: TRBV14; CDR3 protein: CASSRQTGATWNEQFF
V gene: TRBV27; CDR3 protein: CASSGLLNTGELFF
V gene: TRBV19; CDR3 protein: CASSPRQGANLMNTEAFF
V gene: TRBV10-3; CDR3 protein: CAISPRLDRGLLFF
V gene: TRBV2; CDR3 protein: CATKNTGELFF
V gene: TRBV18; CDR3 protein: CASSRQLNTEAFF
V gene: TRBV5-4; CDR3 protein: CASSLGPGQGLFGYTF
V gene: TRBV2; CDR3 protein: CARRDSLNYGYTF
V gene: TRBV11-3; CDR3 protein: CASSPHTSGGNEQFF
V gene: TRBV13; CDR3 protein: CASSSVRDRDMNTEAFF
V gene: TRBV6-1; CDR3 protein: CASSVGQSLRAQHF
V gene: TRBV30; CDR3 protein: CAWSVAGASQPQHF
V gene: TRBV7-3; CDR3 protein: CASSFLRGDEQFF
V gene: TRBV5-4; CDR3 protein: CASRKAGGPQETQYF